The 9 T cell receptor beta chains below all came from one sample that was sequenced in a study of control samples from healthy donors and cancer patients. Clones were read by immunoSEQ multiplex PCR, and TCRdb kept only the in-frame ones, dropping some. Of 150,000 or so clones listed, 90% to 95% are singletons. The sample was blood. These receptors were obtained from a man younger than 35 in good health.

This rearrangement joins TRBV7-8 to TRBJ1-6; 9 bases are a match to TRBD1. CDR1 is SGHVS, CDR2 FQNEAQ, per germline. The CDR3 runs 13 residues. V was pared by 3 bases and J by 10 bases, with 1 base of the junction left unmatched. The CDR3 DNA reads as TGTGCCAGCAGCTTGGACAGGGGATCACCCCTCCACTTT. Residues: CASSLDRGSPLHF.

This sequence joins TRBV7-2 and TRBJ2-3, with D uncertain. The CDR3 runs 17 residues. Germline loops: CDR1 SGHTA, CDR2 FQGNSA. With 1 base removed from V and 2 bases from J, the gap between germline ends came to 16 bases. The CDR3 sequence: CASSLVGQAIDTDTQYF. The CDR3 DNA is TGTGCCAGCAGCTTAGTAGGGCAGGCCATTGACACAGATACGCAGTATTTT.

V gene TRBV29-1 combines with J gene TRBJ1-2, with 7 positions matching TRBD1. The CDR3 sequence is 16 residues long. Trimming at V came to 6 bases and at J to 4 bases, leaving 17 bases not matched to a gene. The germline V gene encodes CDR1 SQVTM and CDR2 ANQGSEA. The CDR3 bases are TGCAGCGTCTCACTACTTCGGGACAGCACCCCCTATGGCTACACCTTC. This codes for CSVSLLRDSTPYGYTF.

This sequence joins TRBV30 and TRBJ1-2; 7 nucleotides agree with TRBD1. The CDR3 covers 23 residues. V lost 3 bases to trimming and J lost 4 bases; unmatched junction nucleotides: 35. In germline, CDR1 is GTSNPN, CDR2 SVGIG (reference sequence). This CDR3 is CAWSSPPGHWGSQLFGDSYGYTF. The CDR3 DNA follows: TGTGCCTGGAGCTCACCTCCGGGACATTGGGGGAGCCAACTGTTTGGGGACAGCTATGGCTACACCTTC. Complete variable domain (other parts from reference TRBV30 and TRBJ1-2): SQTIHQWPATLVQPVGSPLSLECTVEGTSNPNLYWYRQAAGRGLQLLFYSVGIGQISSEVPQNLSASRPQDRQFILSSKKLLLSDSGFYLCAWSSPPGHWGSQLFGDSYGYTFGSGTRLTVV.

This rearrangement joins TRBV18 to TRBJ2-1; 8 bases are a match to TRBD1. The V segment lost 2 bases and the J segment 1 base; nucleotides outside the gene matches: 1. This CDR3 spans 15 amino acids. Germline lookup yields CDR1 KGHSH and CDR2 LQKENI. CDR3 DNA sequence: TGTGCCAGCTCACCAGGACAGGGTTCCTACAATGAGCAGTTCTTC. The encoded protein is CASSPGQGSYNEQFF.

The rearrangement uses TRBV6-6 and TRBJ2-7, with a weak D call TRBD1 (5 bases). CDR3 size: 13 residues. CDR1 is MNHNY and CDR2 is SVGAGI in the germline V gene (reference sequence). The V gene lost 11 bases and the J gene lost 2 bases, with 16 bases spanning the gap. Here the CDR3 DNA reads TGTGCCTCCCGGCCGGCAGGGACCTACGAGCAGTACTTC. It specifies CASRPAGTYEQYF.

The chain is built from TRBV24-1 and TRBJ2-7; 7 bases line up with TRBD1. The CDR3 spans 12 residues. V gave up 7 bases and J gave up 5 bases; unmatched junction bases: 4. The germline V gene encodes CDR1 KGHDR and CDR2 SFDVKD. The CDR3 nucleotides are TGTGCCACCAGGGACAGGTGGGACGAGCAGTACTTC. This translates into CATRDRWDEQYF.

The chain uses TRBV30 and TRBJ1-2; weak D call: TRBD1 (5 bases). CDR1 is GTSNPN, CDR2 SVGIG, per germline (reference sequence). V lost 0 bases and J lost 6, with 14 bases in between. This CDR3 contains 14 residues. This CDR3 reads CAWSVLAGIDGYTF. The CDR3 bases are TGTGCCTGGAGTGTATTGGCAGGGATAGATGGCTACACCTTC.

This chain joins TRBV7-3 and TRBJ2-3; 7 nucleotides match TRBD1. CDR3 length: 13 amino acids. With 4 bases clipped from V and 4 bases from J, the junction kept 2 bases outside the gene matches. Germline values: CDR1 SGHTA, CDR2 FQGTGA. The CDR3 here is CASSSQGADTQYF. CDR3 DNA sequence: TGTGCCAGCAGCTCGCAGGGGGCAGATACGCAGTATTTT.